These 8 T cell receptor beta chains came from one sample sequenced in a study of radiotherapy plus CTLA-4 blockade in lung cancer. Profiling relied on immunoSEQ multiplex PCR, and the TCRdb table lists in-frame clones only, not all of them. The repertoire has 70,000 to 90,000 clones, about 78% of them found once; the top ten carry approximately 22%. The starting material was peripheral blood, obtained from a patient treated with radiotherapy plus ipilimumab. These receptor sequences come from a human donor with non-small cell lung cancer whose response to radiotherapy plus ipilimumab could not be evaluated. Some clones in this sample may be carry-over from other donors' samples.

The genes are TRBV19 and TRBJ1-2, with 7 bases fitting TRBD1. Germline lookup yields CDR1 LNHDA and CDR2 SQIVND (reference sequence). Trimming removed 5 bases from V and 7 bases from J; junction bases left unmatched: 7. The CDR3 has 13 amino acids. The CDR3 here is CASSFRDSTGYTF. The CDR3 DNA sequence: TGTGCCAGTAGTTTCCGGGACAGTACTGGCTACACCTTC. The full variable domain, with the rest looked up from reference TRBV19 and TRBJ1-2, is DGGITQSPKYLFRKEGQNVTLSCEQNLNHDAMYWYRQDPGQGLRLIYYSQIVNDFQKGDIAEGYSVSREKKESFPLTVTSAQKNPTAFYLCASSFRDSTGYTFGSGTRLTVV.

The chain has TRBV2 and TRBJ2-2; 7 nucleotides line up with TRBD1. Trimming at V came to 6 bases and at J to 5 bases, leaving 15 bases not matched to a gene. Germline V gene data show CDR1 as SNHLY and CDR2 as FYNNEI. This CDR3 is built from 17 residues. The CDR3 reads CASSLLPTGRGTGELFF. The CDR3 region has the DNA TGTGCCAGCAGCCTTCTTCCGACAGGGCGAGGGACCGGGGAGCTGTTTTTT.

This rearrangement joins TRBV10-3 to TRBJ2-3; D possibly corresponds to TRBD2 (6 bases). From germline, CDR1 is ENHRY and CDR2 SYGVKD. The CDR3 extends over 13 amino acids. V shed 7 bases and J shed 2 bases, with 10 bases lying between them. The CDR3 region is CAIMAGTTDTQYF. The CDR3 coding sequence is TGTGCCATCATGGCGGGAACCACAGATACGCAGTATTTT.

Here the CDR3 DNA reads TGTGCCAGCAGGCGCAAATTGGACACCACCTACGAGCAGTACTTC. The encoded protein is CASRRKLDTTYEQYF. The J gene is TRBJ2-7, the V gene TRBV27; tentatively, D is TRBD1 (5 bases). The CDR3 spans 15 residues. Germline CDR1 reads MNHEY; CDR2 reads SMNVEV (reference sequence). The germline V and J ends were trimmed by 6 bases and 2 bases, with 17 bases remaining between them.

The rearrangement uses TRBV7-9 and TRBJ2-3; no firm D call. CDR3 length equals 14 residues. Germline V gene lookup returns CDR1 SEHNR and CDR2 FQNEAQ (reference sequence). V was shortened by 1 base and J by 2 bases, with 7 bases between the two germline ends. The CDR3 nucleotides read TGTGCCAGCAGCTTAGGTAGTGACACAGATACGCAGTATTTT. This codes for CASSLGSDTDTQYF.

The J gene is TRBJ1-6, the V gene TRBV6-1, with 9 bases matching TRBD1. Germline CDR1 MNHNS, CDR2 SASEGT. The CDR3 covers 12 residues. The V and J ends lost 8 bases and 18 bases, in that order; junction bases with no gene match: 11. The CDR3 loop is CASGTGIPVDHF. The DNA for the CDR3 is TGTGCCAGCGGGACAGGGATCCCAGTTGACCACTTT.

The chain carries TRBV7-3 and TRBJ2-7; 11 bases are shared with TRBD1. In germline, CDR1 is SGHTA, CDR2 FQGTGA. J was trimmed by 2 bases and V by 0 bases; bases with no gene match: 0. The CDR3 sequence is 15 residues long. The CDR3 is CASSLTGQGAYEQYF. CDR3 sequence (DNA): TGTGCCAGCAGCTTAACGGGACAGGGGGCCTACGAGCAGTACTTC.

The V gene is TRBV6-5, the J gene TRBJ1-1; D is perhaps TRBD1 (5 bases). Germline CDR1 and CDR2: MNHEY and SVGAGI. The V gene lost 4 bases and the J gene lost 8 bases, with 14 bases spanning the gap. The CDR3 contains 13 residues. CDR3 in DNA: TGTGCCAGCAGTTGGAGTCAGGGTAGCGAAGCTTTCTTT. Protein product: CASSWSQGSEAFF.